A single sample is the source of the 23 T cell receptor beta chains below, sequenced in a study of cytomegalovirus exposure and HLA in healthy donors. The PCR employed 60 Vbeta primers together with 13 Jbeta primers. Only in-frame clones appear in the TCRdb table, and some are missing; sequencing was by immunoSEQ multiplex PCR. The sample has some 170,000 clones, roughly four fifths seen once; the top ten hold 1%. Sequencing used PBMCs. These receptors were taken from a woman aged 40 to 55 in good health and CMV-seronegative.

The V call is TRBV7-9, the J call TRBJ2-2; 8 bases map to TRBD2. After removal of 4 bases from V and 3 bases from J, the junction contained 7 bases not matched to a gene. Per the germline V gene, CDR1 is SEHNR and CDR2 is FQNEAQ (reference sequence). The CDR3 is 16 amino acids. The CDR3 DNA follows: TGTGCCAGCAGCTCCTCAGGTAGCGGGGACACCGGGGAGCTGTTTTTT. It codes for CASSSSGSGDTGELFF. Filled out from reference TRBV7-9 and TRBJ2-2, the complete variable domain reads DTGVSQNPRHKITKRGQNVTFRCDPISEHNRLYWYRQTLGQGPEFLTYFQNEAQLEKSRLLSDRFSAERPKGSFSTLEIQRTEQGDSAMYLCASSSSGSGDTGELFFGEGSRLTVL.

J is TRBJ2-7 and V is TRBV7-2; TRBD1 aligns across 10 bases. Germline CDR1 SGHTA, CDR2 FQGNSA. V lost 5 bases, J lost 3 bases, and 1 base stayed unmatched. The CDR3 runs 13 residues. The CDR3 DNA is TGTGCCAGCAGCGGGACAGGGGACTACGAGCAGTACTTC. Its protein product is CASSGTGDYEQYF.

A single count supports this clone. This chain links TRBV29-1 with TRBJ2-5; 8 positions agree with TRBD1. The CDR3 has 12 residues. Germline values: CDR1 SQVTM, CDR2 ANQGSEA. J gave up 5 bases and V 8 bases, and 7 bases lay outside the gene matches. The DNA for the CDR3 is TGCAGCTTTGGACAGGGCGAGGAGACCCAGTACTTC. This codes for CSFGQGEETQYF.

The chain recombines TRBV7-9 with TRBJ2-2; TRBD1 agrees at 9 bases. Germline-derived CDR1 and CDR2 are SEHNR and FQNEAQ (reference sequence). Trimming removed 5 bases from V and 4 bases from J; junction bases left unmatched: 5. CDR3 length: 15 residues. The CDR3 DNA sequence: TGTGCCAGCAGCGGTGGGGGACAGGGCACCGGGGAGCTGTTTTTT. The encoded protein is CASSGGGQGTGELFF.

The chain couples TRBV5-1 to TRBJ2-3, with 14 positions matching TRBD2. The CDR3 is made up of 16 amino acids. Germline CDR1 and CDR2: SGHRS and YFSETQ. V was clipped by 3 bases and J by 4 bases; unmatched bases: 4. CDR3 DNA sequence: TGCGCCAGCAGCTCCGGGACTAGCGGGAGTGCAGATACGCAGTATTTT. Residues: CASSSGTSGSADTQYF. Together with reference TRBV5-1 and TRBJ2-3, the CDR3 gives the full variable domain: KAGVTQTPRYLIKTRGQQVTLSCSPISGHRSVSWYQQTPGQGLQFLFEYFSETQRNKGNFPGRFSGRQFSNSRSEMNVSTLELGDSALYLCASSSGTSGSADTQYFGPGTRLTVL.

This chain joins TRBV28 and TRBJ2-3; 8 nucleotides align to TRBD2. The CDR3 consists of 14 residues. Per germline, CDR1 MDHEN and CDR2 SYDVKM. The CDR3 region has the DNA TGTTCCTACGCGACAGCGGGAGATACAGATACGCAGTATTTT. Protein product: CSYATAGDTDTQYF. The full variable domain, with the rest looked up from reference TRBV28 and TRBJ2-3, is DVKVTQSSRYLVKRTGEKVFLECVQDMDHENMFWYRQDPGLGLRLIYFSYDVKMKEKGDIPEGYSVSREKKERFSLILESASTNQTSMYLCSYATAGDTDTQYFGPGTRLTVL.

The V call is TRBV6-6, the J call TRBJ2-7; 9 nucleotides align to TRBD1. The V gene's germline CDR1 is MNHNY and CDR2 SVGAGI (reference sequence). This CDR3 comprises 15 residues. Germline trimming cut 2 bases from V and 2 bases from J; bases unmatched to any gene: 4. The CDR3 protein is CASSYGTGYPYEQYF. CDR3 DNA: TGTGCCAGCAGTTACGGGACAGGGTATCCCTACGAGCAGTACTTC.

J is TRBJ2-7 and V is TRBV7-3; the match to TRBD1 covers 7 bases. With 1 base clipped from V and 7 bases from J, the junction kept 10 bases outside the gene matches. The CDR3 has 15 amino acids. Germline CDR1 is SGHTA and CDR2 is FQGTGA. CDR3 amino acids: CASSLRQGASKEQYF. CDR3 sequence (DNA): TGTGCCAGCAGCTTAAGACAGGGCGCCTCGAAGGAGCAGTACTTC.

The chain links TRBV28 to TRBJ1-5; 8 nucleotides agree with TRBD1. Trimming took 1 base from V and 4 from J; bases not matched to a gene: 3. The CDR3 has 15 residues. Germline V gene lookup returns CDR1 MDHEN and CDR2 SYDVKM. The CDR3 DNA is TGTGCCAGCAGTTTATCACAGGGGGTAAATCAGCCCCAGCATTTT. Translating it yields CASSLSQGVNQPQHF. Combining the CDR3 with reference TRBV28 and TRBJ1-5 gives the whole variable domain DVKVTQSSRYLVKRTGEKVFLECVQDMDHENMFWYRQDPGLGLRLIYFSYDVKMKEKGDIPEGYSVSREKKERFSLILESASTNQTSMYLCASSLSQGVNQPQHFGDGTRLSIL.

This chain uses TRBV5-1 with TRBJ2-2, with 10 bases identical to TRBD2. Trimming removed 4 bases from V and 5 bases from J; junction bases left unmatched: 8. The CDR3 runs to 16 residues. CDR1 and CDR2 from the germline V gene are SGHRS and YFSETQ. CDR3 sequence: CASSILAGGGTGELFF. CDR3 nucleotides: TGCGCCAGCAGCATATTAGCGGGAGGCGGGACCGGGGAGCTGTTTTTT.

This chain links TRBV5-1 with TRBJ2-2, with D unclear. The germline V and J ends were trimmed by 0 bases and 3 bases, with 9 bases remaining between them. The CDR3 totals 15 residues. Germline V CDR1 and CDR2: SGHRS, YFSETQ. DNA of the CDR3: TGCGCCAGCAGCTTGGTAGGCGCGGACACCGGGGAGCTGTTTTTT. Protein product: CASSLVGADTGELFF.

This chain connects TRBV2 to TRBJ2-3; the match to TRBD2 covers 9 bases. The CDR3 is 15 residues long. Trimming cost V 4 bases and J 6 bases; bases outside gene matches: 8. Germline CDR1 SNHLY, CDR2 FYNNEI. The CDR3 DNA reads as TGTGCCAGCAGTGCGGGTAGCGGGAGAACGGATACGCAGTATTTT. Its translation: CASSAGSGRTDTQYF. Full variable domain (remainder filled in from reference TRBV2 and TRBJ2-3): EPEVTQTPSHQVTQMGQEVILRCVPISNHLYFYWYRQILGQKVEFLVSFYNNEISEKSEIFDDQFSVERPDGSNFTLKIRSTKLEDSAMYFCASSAGSGRTDTQYFGPGTRLTVL.

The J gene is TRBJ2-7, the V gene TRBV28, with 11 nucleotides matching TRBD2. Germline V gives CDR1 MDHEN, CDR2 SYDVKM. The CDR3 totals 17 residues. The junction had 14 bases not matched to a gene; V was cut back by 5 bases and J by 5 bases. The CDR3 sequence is CASSPPGLAASVHEQYF. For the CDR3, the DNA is TGTGCCAGCAGTCCTCCGGGACTAGCGGCCTCTGTCCACGAGCAGTACTTC. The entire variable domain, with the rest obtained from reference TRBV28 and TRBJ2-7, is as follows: DVKVTQSSRYLVKRTGEKVFLECVQDMDHENMFWYRQDPGLGLRLIYFSYDVKMKEKGDIPEGYSVSREKKERFSLILESASTNQTSMYLCASSPPGLAASVHEQYFGPGTRLTVT.

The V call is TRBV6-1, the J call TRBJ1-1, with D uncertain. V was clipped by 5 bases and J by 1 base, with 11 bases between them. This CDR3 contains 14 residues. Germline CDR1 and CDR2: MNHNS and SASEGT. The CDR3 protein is CASSNAAPNTEAFF. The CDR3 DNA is TGTGCCAGCAGTAATGCGGCTCCGAACACTGAAGCTTTCTTT.

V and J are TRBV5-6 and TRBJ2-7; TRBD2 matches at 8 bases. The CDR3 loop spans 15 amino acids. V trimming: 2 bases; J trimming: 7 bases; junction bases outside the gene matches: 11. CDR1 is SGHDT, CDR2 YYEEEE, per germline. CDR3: CASSLSAIAGREQYF. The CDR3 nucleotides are TGTGCCAGCAGCTTAAGTGCCATAGCGGGAAGAGAGCAGTACTTC.

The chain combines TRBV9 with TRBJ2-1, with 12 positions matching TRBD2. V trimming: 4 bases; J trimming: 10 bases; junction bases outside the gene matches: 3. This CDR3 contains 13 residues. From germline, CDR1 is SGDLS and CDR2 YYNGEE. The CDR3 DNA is TGTGCCAGCAGCACGGGGACTAGCGGGGAGCAGTTCTTC. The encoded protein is CASSTGTSGEQFF.

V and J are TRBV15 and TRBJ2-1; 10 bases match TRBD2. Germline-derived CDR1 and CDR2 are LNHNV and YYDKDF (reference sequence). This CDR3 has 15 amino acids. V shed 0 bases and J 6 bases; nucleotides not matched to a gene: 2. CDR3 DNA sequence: TGTGCCACCAGCAGAGAACTAGCGGGACCCAATGAGCAGTTCTTC. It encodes CATSRELAGPNEQFF.

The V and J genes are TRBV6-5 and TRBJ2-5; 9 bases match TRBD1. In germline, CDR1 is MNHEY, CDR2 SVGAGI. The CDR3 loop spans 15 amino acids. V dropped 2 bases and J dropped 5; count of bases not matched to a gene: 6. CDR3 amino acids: CASSYGLTGGETQYF. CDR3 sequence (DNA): TGTGCCAGCAGTTACGGTTTGACAGGGGGGGAGACCCAGTACTTC.

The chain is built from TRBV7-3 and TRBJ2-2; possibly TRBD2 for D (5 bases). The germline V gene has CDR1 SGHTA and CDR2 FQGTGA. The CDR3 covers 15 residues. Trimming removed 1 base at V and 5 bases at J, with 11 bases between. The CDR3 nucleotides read TGTGCCAGCAGCTTAAGTACAACGGGGACCGGGGAGCTGTTTTTT. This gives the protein CASSLSTTGTGELFF.

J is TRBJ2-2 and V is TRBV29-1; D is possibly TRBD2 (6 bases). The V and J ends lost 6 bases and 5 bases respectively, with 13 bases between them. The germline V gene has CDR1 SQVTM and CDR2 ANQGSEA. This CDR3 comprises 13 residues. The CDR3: CSVRGTATGELFF. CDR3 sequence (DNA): TGCAGCGTGCGTGGGACTGCAACCGGGGAGCTGTTTTTT.

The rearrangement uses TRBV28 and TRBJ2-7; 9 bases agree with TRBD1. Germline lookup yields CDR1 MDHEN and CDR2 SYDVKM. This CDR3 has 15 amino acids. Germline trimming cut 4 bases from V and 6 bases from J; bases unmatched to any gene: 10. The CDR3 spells CASSSPGQGPSEQYF. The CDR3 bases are TGTGCCAGCAGTTCTCCGGGACAGGGCCCAAGCGAGCAGTACTTC.

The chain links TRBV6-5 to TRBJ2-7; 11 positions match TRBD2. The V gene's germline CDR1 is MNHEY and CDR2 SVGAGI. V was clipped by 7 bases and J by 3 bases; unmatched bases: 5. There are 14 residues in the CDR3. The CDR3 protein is CASTGTSGDYEQYF. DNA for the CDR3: TGTGCCAGCACCGGGACTAGCGGAGACTACGAGCAGTACTTC.

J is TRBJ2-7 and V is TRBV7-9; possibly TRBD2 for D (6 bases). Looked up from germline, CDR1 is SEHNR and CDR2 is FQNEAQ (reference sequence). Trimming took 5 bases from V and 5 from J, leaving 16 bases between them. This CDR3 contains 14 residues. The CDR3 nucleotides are TGTGCCAGCAGCCATTCATCCGGGACTCACGAGCAGTACTTC. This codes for CASSHSSGTHEQYF.